The 8 T cell receptor beta chains reported below all come from one sample, sequenced in a study of blood T cells in healthy people across ages. A J-beta primer mix and a sample-barcoded 5' primer were used in a second PCR of about 7 to 11 cycles. TCRdb re-called the 5' RACE reads through MiXCR, storing one row per CDR3 protein. The sample yields around 1,100,000 distinct CDR3 sequences, more than 30% seen once. Sequenced input: blood. The source is a man aged 18 to 30 in good health.

The rearrangement links TRBV7-9 to TRBJ1-1, with 7 bases identical to TRBD1. CDR1 and CDR2 (germline): SEHNR, FQNEAQ (reference sequence). Germline trimming cut 5 bases from V and 3 bases from J; bases unmatched to any gene: 9. The CDR3 contains 15 residues. CDR3 coding DNA: TGTGCCAGCAGCCTACCAGGGACAGTCCACACTGAAGCTTTCTTT. Protein sequence: CASSLPGTVHTEAFF.

V is TRBV7-2 and J is TRBJ2-3, with 12 bases aligning to TRBD2. From germline, CDR1 is SGHTA and CDR2 FQGNSA. The CDR3 sequence is 16 residues long. Trimming took 5 bases from V and 2 from J; bases not matched to a gene: 5. This chain's CDR3 is CASSAWTSGATDTQYF. For the CDR3, the DNA is TGTGCCAGCAGCGCCTGGACTAGCGGGGCCACAGATACGCAGTATTTT.

This clonotype was seen a handful of times. V usage is TRBV20-1 and J usage is TRBJ1-5; D call uncertain. Germline lookup yields CDR1 DFQATT and CDR2 SNEGSKA (reference sequence). The CDR3 length is 13 residues. Trimming shortened V by 5 bases and J by 0 bases, and 8 bases separated the two germline ends. In nucleotides, the CDR3 is TGCAGTGCTGAAGTCACTAGCAATCAGCCCCAGCATTTT. Amino acids: CSAEVTSNQPQHF.

The chain recombines TRBV20-1 with TRBJ1-6; D remains ambiguous. CDR3 length: 14 amino acids. V was shortened by 6 bases and J by 9 bases, with 18 bases between the two germline ends. Germline V CDR1 and CDR2: DFQATT, SNEGSKA (reference sequence). This CDR3 is CSATTTPGVSPLHF. The CDR3 DNA reads as TGCAGTGCCACAACCACTCCAGGAGTTTCACCCCTCCACTTT.

This clonotype showed up just a few times. The V call is TRBV5-1, the J call TRBJ2-4; the D gene could be TRBD1 or TRBD2 (6 bases each). The J call may be incorrect, as the DNA end agrees better with TRBJ2-7. The CDR3 spans 16 residues. The V gene's germline CDR1 is SGHRS and CDR2 YFSETQ. CDR3 sequence reads: CASSSGRTANIYEQYF. DNA for the CDR3: TGCGCCAGCAGCTCAGGGAGGACAGCAAATATTTACGAGCAGTACTTC.

This clonotype was counted a few times. J is TRBJ1-4 and V is TRBV4-1, with no clear D. Looked up from germline, CDR1 is MGHRA and CDR2 is YSYEKL. Trimming left V 2 bases short and J 9 bases short, with 19 bases between. The CDR3 consists of 16 residues. The CDR3, as DNA: TGCGCCAGCAGCCAAAGTCAACGCCTTCCTGTAAAAAAACTGTTTTTT. This gives the protein CASSQSQRLPVKKLFF.

About this clonotype: An end of the junction differs from the germline gene, which may be a read error. The V gene is TRBV11-2, the J gene TRBJ2-1; D call uncertain. Germline-derived CDR1 and CDR2 are SGHAT and FQNNGV. The CDR3 sequence is 15 residues long. CDR3 sequence: CASSFDLSSYNKQFF. The CDR3 nucleotides are TGTGCCAGCAGCTTCGACCTGAGCTCCTACAATAAGCAGTTCTTC.

Only a few counts were recorded for this clonotype. The chain uses TRBV7-2 and TRBJ2-1; 9 bases are a match to TRBD2. Germline V lookup: CDR1 SGHTA, CDR2 FQGNSA. The CDR3 sequence is 15 residues long. Germline trimming cut 6 bases from V and 9 bases from J; bases unmatched to any gene: 12. The CDR3: CASRASGDLNSEQFF. CDR3 nucleotide sequence: TGTGCCAGCAGAGCTAGCGGGGACTTAAACAGTGAGCAGTTCTTC.